Many counts were recorded for the clone carrying this T cell receptor beta chain. Its antigen is not known. Per the original data handling: A classifier for distant metastasis in papillary thyroid cancer was constructed using CDR3 differences observed across clinicopathological groups. TCRdb recomputed clones from the PCR reads via MiXCR. For this entry, the V and J calls and clone size follow TCRdb and not the study's own pipeline. The sample lists around 19,000 clones, roughly 15% occurring once. There were no patients who had received any treatment before thyroid surgery. Germline values: CDR1 MRHNA, CDR2 SNTAGT. Trimming removed 5 bases at V and 4 bases at J, with 33 bases between. The CDR3 is 21 amino acids. These data originate in a study of metastatic and nonmetastatic thyroid tumors. About the research overall: Across blood and tumor or nodule tissue, repertoires from malignant and benign thyroid patients were compared with one another. Findings and limits, study-wide: Reports indicated that malignant thyroid tumors showed significantly higher TCR beta diversity than benign nodules did, in blood and tumor.

This chain joins TRBV6-4 and TRBJ2-1; D is unclear. The specimen was blood. The receptor comes from a female donor with papillary thyroid cancer or a benign thyroid nodule (not recorded which). Some clones in this sample may be carry-over from other donors' samples. CDR3 region: CASSPWALYNPLGGVYNEQFF. The CDR3 coding sequence is TGTGCCAGCAGTCCCTGGGCCCTTTATAACCCTTTGGGTGGGGTATACAATGAGCAGTTCTTC.